This T cell receptor (beta chain) was identified in a study of kidney transplant recipient with SARS-CoV-2 infection (dated by TCRdb to the early 2020s). The time point label on this specimen signifies: pre-pandemic baseline sample and day 111 after first positive SARS-CoV-2 test. The sequencer listed for this sample is Illumina MiSeq. Profiling of the peripheral T cell repertoire targeted human TCRbeta genes. The authors' analysis ran thus. Beta-binomial modelling was used to test for differences in clonotype abundance while accounting for variability over time. Expanded clonotypes were screened against the ImmuneCODE reference database of SARS-CoV-2-associated TCRs and mapped to viral genome regions. Additional repertoire analyses examined TRBV gene usage, CDR3 length, CDR3 amino acid overlap between time points, distributions of clonotype abundance, and Jaccard similarity. In TCRdb, the public reads were trimmed at Q25 with fastp and aligned with MiXCR, with productive beta chains retained. One record per CDR3 amino acid sequence lists the most common genes and DNA. TCRdb, not the authors, supplied the V and J calls. This sample lists approximately 250,000 distinct CDR3 sequences; 25% to 35% were detected once. The ten most abundant clones make up 7% to 8% of the sample.

This clonotype was recorded many times. No cognate antigen has been identified for it. Base qualities are not at hand, and no much larger clone is one base apart. The sequence was obtained from a male patient aged 25 to 39 who had COVID-19 and was a kidney transplant recipient. Some T cells may have been brought in with the graft after a transplant. Sequences were derived from a blood sample, sampled at baseline and on day 111 from a kidney transplant recipient.

The nucleotide sequence reads TGTGCCAGCAGCCTGTCCGGGACTTCGACCTACGAGCAGTACTTC. It specifies CASSLSGTSTYEQYF. The chain links TRBV9 with TRBJ2-7; the D region possibly corresponds to TRBD2 (6 bases align). The germline ends are 16 bases apart after V is trimmed by 4 bases and J by 2 bases. CDR1 and CDR2 were assigned from the germline V gene as SGDLS and YYNGEE. From the cysteine through the phenylalanine, the CDR3 covers 15 amino acids. Of the read, only the CDR3 DNA is kept; its 45 bases are in frame from base 1.